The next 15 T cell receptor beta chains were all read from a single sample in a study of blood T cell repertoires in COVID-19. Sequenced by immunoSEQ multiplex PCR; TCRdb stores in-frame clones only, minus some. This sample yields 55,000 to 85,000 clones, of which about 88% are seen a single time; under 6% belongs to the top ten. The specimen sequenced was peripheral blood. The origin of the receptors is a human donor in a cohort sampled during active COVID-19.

CDR3: CASTPWTDKNYGYTF. In nucleotides, the CDR3 is TGTGCCAGCACCCCATGGACTGACAAAAACTATGGCTACACCTTC. The gene calls are TRBV2 and TRBJ1-2; D not resolved. CDR1 is SNHLY and CDR2 is FYNNEI in the germline V gene. V was shortened by 7 bases and J by 2 bases, with 17 bases between the two germline ends. There are 15 residues in the CDR3.

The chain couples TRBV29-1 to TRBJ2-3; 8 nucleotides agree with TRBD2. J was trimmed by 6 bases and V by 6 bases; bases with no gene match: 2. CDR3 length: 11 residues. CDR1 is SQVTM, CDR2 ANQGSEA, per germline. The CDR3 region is CSVPGGDTQYF. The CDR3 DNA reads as TGCAGCGTGCCGGGGGGGGATACGCAGTATTTT.

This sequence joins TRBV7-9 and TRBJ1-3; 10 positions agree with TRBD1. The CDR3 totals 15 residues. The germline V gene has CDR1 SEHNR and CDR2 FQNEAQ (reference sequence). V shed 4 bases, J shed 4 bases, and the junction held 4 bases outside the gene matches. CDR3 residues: CASSSGTGEGNTIYF. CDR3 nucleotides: TGTGCCAGCAGCTCCGGGACAGGGGAAGGAAACACCATATATTTT.

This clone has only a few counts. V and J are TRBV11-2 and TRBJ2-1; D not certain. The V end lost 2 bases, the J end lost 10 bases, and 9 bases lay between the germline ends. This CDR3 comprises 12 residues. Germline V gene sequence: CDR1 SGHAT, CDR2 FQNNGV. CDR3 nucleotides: TGTGCCAGCAGCTTACTGTCGGAGGAGCAGTTCTTC. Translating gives CASSLLSEEQFF. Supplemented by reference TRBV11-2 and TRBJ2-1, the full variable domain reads EAGVAQSPRYKIIEKRQSVAFWCNPISGHATLYWYQQILGQGPKLLIQFQNNGVVDDSQLPKDRFSAERLKGVDSTLKIQPAKLEDSAVYLCASSLLSEEQFFGPGTRLTVL.

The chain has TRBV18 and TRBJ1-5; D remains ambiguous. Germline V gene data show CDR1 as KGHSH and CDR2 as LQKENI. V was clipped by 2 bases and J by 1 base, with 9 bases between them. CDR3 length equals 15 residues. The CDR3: CASSPESSSNQPQHF. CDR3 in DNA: TGTGCCAGCTCACCAGAGTCATCGAGCAATCAGCCCCAGCATTTT.

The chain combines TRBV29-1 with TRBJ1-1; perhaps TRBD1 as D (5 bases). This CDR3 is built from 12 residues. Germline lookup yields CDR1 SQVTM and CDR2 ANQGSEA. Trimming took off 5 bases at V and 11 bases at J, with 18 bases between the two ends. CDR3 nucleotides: TGCAGCGTTTCGGGGCTCCCTCGGGAGGCTTTCTTT. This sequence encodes CSVSGLPREAFF.

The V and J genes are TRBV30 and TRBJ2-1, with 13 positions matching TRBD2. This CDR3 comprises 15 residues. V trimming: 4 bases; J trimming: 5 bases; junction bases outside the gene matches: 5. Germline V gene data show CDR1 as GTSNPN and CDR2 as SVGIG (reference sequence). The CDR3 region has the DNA TGTGCCTGGATTAGAGGACTAGCGGGAGACAATGAGCAGTTCTTC. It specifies CAWIRGLAGDNEQFF.

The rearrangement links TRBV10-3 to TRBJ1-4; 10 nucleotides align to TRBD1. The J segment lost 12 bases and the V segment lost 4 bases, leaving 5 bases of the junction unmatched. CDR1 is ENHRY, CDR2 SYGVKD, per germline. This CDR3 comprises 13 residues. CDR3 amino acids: CAISGGQGMELFF. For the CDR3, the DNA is TGTGCCATCAGTGGGGGACAGGGGATGGAACTGTTTTTT.

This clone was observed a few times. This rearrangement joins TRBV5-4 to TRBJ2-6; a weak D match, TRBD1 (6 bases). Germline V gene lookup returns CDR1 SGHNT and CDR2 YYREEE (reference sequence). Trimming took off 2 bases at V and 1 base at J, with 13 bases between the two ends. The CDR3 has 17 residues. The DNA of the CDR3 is TGTGCCAGCAGCTTACCCGCGACAGGTTCTGGGGCCAACGTCCTGACTTTC. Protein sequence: CASSLPATGSGANVLTF.

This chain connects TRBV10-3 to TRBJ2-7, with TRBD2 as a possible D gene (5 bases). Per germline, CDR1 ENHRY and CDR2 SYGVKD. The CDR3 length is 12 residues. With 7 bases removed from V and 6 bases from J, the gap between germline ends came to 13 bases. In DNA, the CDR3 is TGTGCCATCAAAGAGGGTCCAAGCGAGCAGTACTTC. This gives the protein CAIKEGPSEQYF.

CDR3 nucleotides: TGTGCCAGCAGCACCCCCGGGGTTCTAAACGAGCAGTACTTC. Protein product: CASSTPGVLNEQYF. The chain joins TRBV6-2 or TRBV6-3 to TRBJ2-7; weak D call: TRBD2 (5 bases). CDR3 length: 14 residues. CDR1 and CDR2 (germline): MNHEY, SVGEGT. The V gene lost 6 bases and the J gene lost 5 bases, with 17 bases spanning the gap.

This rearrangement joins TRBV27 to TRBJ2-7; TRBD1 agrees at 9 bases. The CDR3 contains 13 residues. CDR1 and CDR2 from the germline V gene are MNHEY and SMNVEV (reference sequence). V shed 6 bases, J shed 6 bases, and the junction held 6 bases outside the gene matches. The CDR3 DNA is TGTGCCAGCAGAACCGGGACAGGGCGCGAGCAGTACTTC. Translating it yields CASRTGTGREQYF.

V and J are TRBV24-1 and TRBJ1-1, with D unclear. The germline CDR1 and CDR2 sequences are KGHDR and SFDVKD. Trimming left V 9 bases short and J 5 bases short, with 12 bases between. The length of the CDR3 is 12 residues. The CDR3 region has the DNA TGTGCCACCGAAGACGGAGGGACTGAAGCTTTCTTT. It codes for CATEDGGTEAFF.

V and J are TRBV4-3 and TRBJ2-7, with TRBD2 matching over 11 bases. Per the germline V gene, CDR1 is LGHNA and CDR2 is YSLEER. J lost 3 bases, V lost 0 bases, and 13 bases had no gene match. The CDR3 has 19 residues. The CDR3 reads CASSQEVTASGGLYYEQYF. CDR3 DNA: TGCGCCAGCAGCCAAGAAGTAACGGCTAGCGGGGGGTTATACTACGAGCAGTACTTC.

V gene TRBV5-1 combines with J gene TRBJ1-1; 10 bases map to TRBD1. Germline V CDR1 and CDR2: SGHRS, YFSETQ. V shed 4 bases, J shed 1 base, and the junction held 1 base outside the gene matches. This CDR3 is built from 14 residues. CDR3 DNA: TGCGCCAGCAGCCGGACAGGGGGGAACACTGAAGCTTTCTTT. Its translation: CASSRTGGNTEAFF.